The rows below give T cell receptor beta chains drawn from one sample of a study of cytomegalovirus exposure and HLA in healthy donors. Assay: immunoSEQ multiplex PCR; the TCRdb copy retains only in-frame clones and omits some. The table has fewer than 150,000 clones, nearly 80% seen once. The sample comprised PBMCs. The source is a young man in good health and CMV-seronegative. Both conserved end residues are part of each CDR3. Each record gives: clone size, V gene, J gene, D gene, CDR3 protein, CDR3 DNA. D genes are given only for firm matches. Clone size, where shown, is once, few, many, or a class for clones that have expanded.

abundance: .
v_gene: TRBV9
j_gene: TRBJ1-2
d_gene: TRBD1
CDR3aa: CASSAGGGTGRGYGYTF
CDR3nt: TGTGCCAGCAGCGCGGGAGGCGGGACAGGCCGGGGCTATGGCTACACCTTC

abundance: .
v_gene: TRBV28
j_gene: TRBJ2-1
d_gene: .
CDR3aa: CASRSISSYNEQFF
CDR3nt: TGTGCCAGTCGTTCGATTAGCTCCTACAATGAGCAGTTCTTC

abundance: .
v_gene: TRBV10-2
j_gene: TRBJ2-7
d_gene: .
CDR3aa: CASSGGYEQYF
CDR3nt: TGCGCCAGCAGTGGAGGCTACGAGCAGTACTTC

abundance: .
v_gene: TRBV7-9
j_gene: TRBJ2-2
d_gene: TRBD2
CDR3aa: CASSSRTSGRAGELFF
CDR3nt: TGTGCCAGCAGCTCGAGGACTAGCGGGAGGGCCGGGGAGCTGTTTTTT

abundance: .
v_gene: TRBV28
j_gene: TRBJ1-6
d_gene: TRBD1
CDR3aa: CASSLGTGRLPLHF
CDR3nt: TGTGCCAGCAGTTTAGGGACAGGGAGGTTACCCCTCCACTTT

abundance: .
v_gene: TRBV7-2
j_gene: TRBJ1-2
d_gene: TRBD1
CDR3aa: CASSHRDRRYGYTF
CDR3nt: TGTGCCAGCAGCCACCGGGACAGAAGATATGGCTACACCTTC

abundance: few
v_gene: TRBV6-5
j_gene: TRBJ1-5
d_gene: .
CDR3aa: CASSYTGNQPQHF
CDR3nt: TGTGCCAGCAGTTATACGGGGAATCAGCCCCAGCATTTT

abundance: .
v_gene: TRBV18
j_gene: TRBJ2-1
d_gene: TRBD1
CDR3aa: CASSPGQGRNEQFF
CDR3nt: TGTGCCAGCTCACCCGGACAGGGGAGGAATGAGCAGTTCTTC

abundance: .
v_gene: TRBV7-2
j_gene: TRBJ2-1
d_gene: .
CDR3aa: CASTRSYNEQFF
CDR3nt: TGTGCCAGCACCCGGTCCTACAATGAGCAGTTCTTC

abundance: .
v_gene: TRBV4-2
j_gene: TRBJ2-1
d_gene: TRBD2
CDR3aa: CASSPRTSGRADEQFF
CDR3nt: TGTGCCAGCAGCCCAAGGACTAGCGGGAGGGCCGATGAGCAGTTCTTC

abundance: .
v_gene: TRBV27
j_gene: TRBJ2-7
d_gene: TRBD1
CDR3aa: CASSSSTGSYEQYF
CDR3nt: TGTGCCAGCAGTTCCTCGACAGGGTCCTACGAGCAGTACTTC

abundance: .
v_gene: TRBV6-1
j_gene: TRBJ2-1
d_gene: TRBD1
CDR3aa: CASSLGQGYSEQFF
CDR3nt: TGTGCCAGCAGTCTAGGACAGGGGTATAGTGAGCAGTTCTTC

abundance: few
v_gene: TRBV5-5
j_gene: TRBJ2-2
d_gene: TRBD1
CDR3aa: CASSQLKGQGTGELFF
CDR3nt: TGTGCCAGCAGCCAATTGAAAGGACAGGGAACCGGGGAGCTGTTTTTT

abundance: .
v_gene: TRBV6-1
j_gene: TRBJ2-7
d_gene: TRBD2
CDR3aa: CASSGLAGAYEQYF
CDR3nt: TGTGCCAGCAGTGGACTAGCGGGAGCCTACGAGCAGTACTTC

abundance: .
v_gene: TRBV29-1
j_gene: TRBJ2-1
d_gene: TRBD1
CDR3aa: CSVEAGQDLYNEQFF
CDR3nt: TGCAGCGTTGAAGCGGGACAGGATCTTTACAATGAGCAGTTCTTC

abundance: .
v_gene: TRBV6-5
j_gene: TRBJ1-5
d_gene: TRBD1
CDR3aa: CASSYGTGYQPQHF
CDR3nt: TGTGCCAGCAGTTACGGGACAGGGTATCAGCCCCAGCATTTT

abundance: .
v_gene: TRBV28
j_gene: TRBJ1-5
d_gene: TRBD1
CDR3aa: CASSLTPYTGGLNQPQHF
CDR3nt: TGTGCCAGCAGTTTAACCCCATATACAGGGGGGTTAAATCAGCCCCAGCATTTT

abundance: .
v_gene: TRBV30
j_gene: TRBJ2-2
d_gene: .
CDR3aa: CAWRVLNTGELFF
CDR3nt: TGTGCCTGGAGAGTACTTAACACCGGGGAGCTGTTTTTT

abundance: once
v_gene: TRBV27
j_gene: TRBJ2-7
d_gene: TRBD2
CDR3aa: CASRPGLARYEQYF
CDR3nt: TGTGCCAGCAGGCCGGGACTAGCGAGATACGAGCAGTACTTC

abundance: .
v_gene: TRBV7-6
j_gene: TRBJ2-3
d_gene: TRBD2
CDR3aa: CASSTPGLAGEVTDTQYF
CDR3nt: TGTGCCAGCAGCACCCCGGGACTAGCGGGAGAAGTCACAGATACGCAGTATTTT

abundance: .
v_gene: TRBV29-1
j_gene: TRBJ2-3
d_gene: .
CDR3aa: CSVGIGGGTDTQYF
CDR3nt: TGCAGCGTTGGAATAGGGGGGGGGACAGATACGCAGTATTTT

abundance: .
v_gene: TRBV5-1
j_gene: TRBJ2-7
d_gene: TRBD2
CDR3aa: CASSLGGAGGGVYEQYF
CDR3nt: TGCGCCAGCAGCTTGGGAGGGGCGGGAGGGGGAGTCTACGAGCAGTACTTC